This T cell receptor (beta chain) is from a study of blood T cell repertoires in COVID-19. Study-level information: The origin of the acute and convalescent COVID-19 samples was the United States, Italy and Spain. PBMCs, B-cell-depleted T cells, or T cells provided the cDNA or gDNA that made up the material.

J lost 2 bases, V lost 0 bases, and 6 bases had no gene match. This CDR3 comprises 17 residues. The V gene's germline CDR1 is SGHRS and CDR2 YFSETQ. Per the study methods: How many nucleated cells were present was estimated from reference gene primer amplification. Assay: immunoSEQ multiplex PCR; the TCRdb copy retains only in-frame clones and omits some. The V and J calls and clone size are taken from that table; D and trimming were inferred from the DNA. The sample shows 150,000 or so clones, approximately 92% of them seen only once. Sequencing was performed on peripheral blood. This sequence originates from a woman in her forties or fifties with acute or convalescent COVID-19. The chain links TRBV5-1 to TRBJ2-3; 10 positions agree with TRBD2. The CDR3 region has the DNA TGCGCCAGCAGCTTGGCGTCCAGCGGGGGGGTCACAGATACGCAGTATTTT. It encodes CASSLASSGGVTDTQYF.